The 12 T cell receptor beta chains below were found in one sample sequenced in a study of shared clonotypes between healthy human individuals. TCRdb's table, derived via immunoSEQ multiplex PCR, lists solely in-frame clones and lacks some. The sample gives 2 million to 2.5 million clones, roughly 93% of which show up once; more than 0.35% is in the top ten. The sample was naive CD4+ T cells from PBMCs. The subset: CD45RA+ positively selected. The receptors were sampled from a man between 18 and 29 years old in good health. Some clones in this sample may be carry-over from other donors' samples.

This clone was counted a single time. The CDR3 region is CASSRGRDGSYEQYF. CDR3 DNA: TGTGCCAGCAGCAGGGGGAGAGACGGTTCCTACGAGCAGTACTTC. This chain uses TRBV7-9 with TRBJ2-7; D is possibly TRBD1 (6 bases). From germline, CDR1 is SEHNR and CDR2 FQNEAQ (reference sequence). The V gene lost 5 bases and the J gene lost 1 base, with 15 bases spanning the gap. The CDR3 spans 15 residues.

The V and J genes are TRBV18 and TRBJ2-1; D is unclear. Germline loops: CDR1 KGHSH, CDR2 LQKENI. The CDR3 has 13 amino acids. The ends were cut back, 3 bases at V and 10 bases at J, with 13 bases in the middle. CDR3 in DNA: TGTGCCAGCTCACCCTTTGTAACTTCCGAGCAGTTCTTC. This translates into CASSPFVTSEQFF.

V and J are TRBV28 and TRBJ2-7; D tentatively reads TRBD1 or TRBD2 (5 bases each). This CDR3 has 13 residues. Looked up from germline, CDR1 is MDHEN and CDR2 is SYDVKM. V was clipped by 6 bases and J by 0 bases, with 9 bases between them. The CDR3 nucleotides read TGTGCCAGCAGGGGACGGATCTCCTACGAGCAGTACTTC. It codes for CASRGRISYEQYF.

The genes are TRBV13 and TRBJ2-1; 16 bases agree with TRBD2. There are 20 residues in the CDR3. Germline V gene sequence: CDR1 PRHDT, CDR2 FYEKMQ (reference sequence). V shed 5 bases, J shed 0 bases, and the junction held 10 bases outside the gene matches. In nucleotides, the CDR3 is TGTGCCAGCAGCCTAGCCGCCGGGACTAGCGGGAGGGCCTCCTACAATGAGCAGTTCTTC. The encoded protein is CASSLAAGTSGRASYNEQFF.

The V and J genes are TRBV27 and TRBJ2-5; 12 bases are a match to TRBD2. V gave up 1 base and J gave up 4 bases; unmatched junction bases: 13. Germline V gene lookup returns CDR1 MNHEY and CDR2 SMNVEV (reference sequence). This CDR3 region has 19 residues. The CDR3: CASSLYAPASGRAGETQYF. The CDR3 DNA is TGTGCCAGCAGTTTATACGCCCCAGCTAGCGGGAGGGCGGGAGAGACCCAGTACTTC.

The chain combines TRBV18 with TRBJ2-7, with TRBD2 matching over 8 bases. Trimming removed 2 bases from V and 3 bases from J; junction bases left unmatched: 9. Germline lookup yields CDR1 KGHSH and CDR2 LQKENI. There are 16 residues in the CDR3. In DNA, the CDR3 is TGTGCCAGCTCACCAATAGTAAGCGGGAGTGGCTACGAGCAGTACTTC. Encoded protein: CASSPIVSGSGYEQYF.

The chain recombines TRBV4-1 with TRBJ1-1; a possible D gene is TRBD1 (5 bases). The V end was cut by 0 bases, the J end by 3 bases, with 11 bases between. The CDR3 sequence is 15 residues long. Germline CDR1 is MGHRA and CDR2 is YSYEKL. The CDR3 sequence is CASSQEGEGYTEAFF. Written as DNA, the CDR3 is TGCGCCAGCAGCCAAGAAGGGGAAGGGTACACTGAAGCTTTCTTT.

V usage is TRBV5-6 and J usage is TRBJ2-4, with unresolved D. Trimming removed 4 bases at V and 12 bases at J, with 17 bases between. The CDR3 loop spans 13 amino acids. The V gene's germline CDR1 is SGHDT and CDR2 YYEEEE. CDR3 sequence: CASSLGPQGSQYF. The CDR3 region has the DNA TGTGCCAGCAGCCTCGGGCCACAAGGCTCTCAGTACTTC.

This chain uses TRBV20-1 with TRBJ1-2, with 8 bases aligning to TRBD1. Trimming removed 5 bases from V and 8 bases from J; junction bases left unmatched: 4. This CDR3 spans 11 amino acids. CDR1 and CDR2 (germline): DFQATT, SNEGSKA (reference sequence). CDR3 sequence: CSAGDRFGYTF. The CDR3 nucleotides read TGCAGTGCTGGGGACAGGTTCGGCTACACCTTC.

A single count supports this clone. J is TRBJ1-2 and V is TRBV6-1, with TRBD1 matching over 8 bases. Germline-derived CDR1 and CDR2 are MNHNS and SASEGT. The CDR3 spans 15 residues. The V and J ends lost 5 bases and 4 bases, in that order; junction bases with no gene match: 9. The CDR3 nucleotides are TGTGCCAGCAGTCCCTCAGGGGGCAGATCCTATGGCTACACCTTC. Translating it yields CASSPSGGRSYGYTF.

A word on this clone: One end of the junction is discordant with germline, which a read error may explain. The chain carries TRBV7-9 and TRBJ2-3; D possibly corresponds to TRBD1 (6 bases). The CDR3 covers 14 residues. CDR1 SEHNR and CDR2 FQNEAQ come from the germline V gene (reference sequence). The CDR3 DNA reads as TGTGCCAGCAGCTTAGAAGAGTGGACAGACACGCAGTATTTT. Its translation: CASSLEEWTDTQYF.

Details on this clone: Compared with germline, one end of the junction differs, possibly owing to a read error. The chain carries TRBV7-3 and TRBJ2-3; D tentatively fits TRBD1 or TRBD2 (5 bases each). Germline CDR1 is SGHTA and CDR2 is FQGTGA. CDR3 length equals 14 residues. The CDR3 coding sequence is TGTGCCAGCAGCTCAGGGACCAGCAAAGATACGCAGTATTTT. Translating it yields CASSSGTSKDTQYF.